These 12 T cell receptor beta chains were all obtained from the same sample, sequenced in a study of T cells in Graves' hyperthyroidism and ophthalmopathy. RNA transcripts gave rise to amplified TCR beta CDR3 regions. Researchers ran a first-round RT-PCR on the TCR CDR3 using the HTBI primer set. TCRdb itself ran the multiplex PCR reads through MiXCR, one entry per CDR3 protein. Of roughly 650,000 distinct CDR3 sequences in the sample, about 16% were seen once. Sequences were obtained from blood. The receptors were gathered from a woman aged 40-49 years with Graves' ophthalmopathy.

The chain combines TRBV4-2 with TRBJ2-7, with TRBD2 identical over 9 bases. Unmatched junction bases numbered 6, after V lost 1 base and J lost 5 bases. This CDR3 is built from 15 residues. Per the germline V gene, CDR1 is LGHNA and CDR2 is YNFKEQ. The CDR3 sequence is CASSQGTSDLHEQYF. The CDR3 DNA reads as TGTGCCAGCAGCCAAGGGACTAGCGACCTACACGAGCAGTACTTC.

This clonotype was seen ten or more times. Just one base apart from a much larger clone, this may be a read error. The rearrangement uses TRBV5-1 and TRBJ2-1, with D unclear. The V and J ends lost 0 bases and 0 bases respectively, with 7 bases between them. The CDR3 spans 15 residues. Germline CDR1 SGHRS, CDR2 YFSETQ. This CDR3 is CASSLGVSSYNEQFF. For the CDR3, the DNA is TGCGCCAGCAGCTTGGGCGTGAGCTCCTACAATGAGCAGTTCTTC.

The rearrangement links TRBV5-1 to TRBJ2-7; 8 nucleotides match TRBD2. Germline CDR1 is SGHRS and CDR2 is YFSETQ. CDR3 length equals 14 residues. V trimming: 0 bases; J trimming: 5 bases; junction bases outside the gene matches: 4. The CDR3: CASSLGLATHEQYF. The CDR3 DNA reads TGCGCCAGCAGCTTGGGACTAGCGACCCACGAGCAGTACTTC.

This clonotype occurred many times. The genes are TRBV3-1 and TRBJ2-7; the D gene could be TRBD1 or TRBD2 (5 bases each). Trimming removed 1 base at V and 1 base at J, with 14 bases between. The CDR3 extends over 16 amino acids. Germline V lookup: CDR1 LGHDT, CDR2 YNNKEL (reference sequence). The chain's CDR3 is CASSQGGLAGSYEQYF. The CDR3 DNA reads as TGTGCCAGCAGCCAAGGCGGCCTAGCAGGGTCCTACGAGCAGTACTTC.

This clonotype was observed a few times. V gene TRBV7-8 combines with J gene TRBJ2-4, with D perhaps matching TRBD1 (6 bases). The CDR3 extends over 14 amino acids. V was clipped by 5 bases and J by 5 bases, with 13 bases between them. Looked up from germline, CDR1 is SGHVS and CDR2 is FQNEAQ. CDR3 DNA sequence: TGTGCCAGCAGCCCCAGGGGAAGGGAAAACATTCAGTACTTC. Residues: CASSPRGRENIQYF.

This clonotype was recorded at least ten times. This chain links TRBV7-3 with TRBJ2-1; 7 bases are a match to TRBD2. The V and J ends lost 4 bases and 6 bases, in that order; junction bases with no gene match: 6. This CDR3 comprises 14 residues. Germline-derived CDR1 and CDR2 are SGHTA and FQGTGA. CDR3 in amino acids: CASSSETSVNEQFF. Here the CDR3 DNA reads TGTGCCAGCAGCTCCGAAACTAGCGTCAATGAGCAGTTCTTC.

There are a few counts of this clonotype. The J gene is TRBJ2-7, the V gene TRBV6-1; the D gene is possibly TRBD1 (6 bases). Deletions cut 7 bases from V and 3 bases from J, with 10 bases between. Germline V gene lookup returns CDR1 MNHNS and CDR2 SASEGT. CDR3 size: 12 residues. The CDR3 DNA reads TGTGCCAGCATGGACAGCTTCTACGAGCAGTACTTC. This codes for CASMDSFYEQYF.

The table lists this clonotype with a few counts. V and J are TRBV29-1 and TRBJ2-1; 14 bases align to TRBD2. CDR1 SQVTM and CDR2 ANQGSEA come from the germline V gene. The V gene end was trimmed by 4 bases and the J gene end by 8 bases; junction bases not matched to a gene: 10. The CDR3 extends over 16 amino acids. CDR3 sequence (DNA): TGCAGCGTTGGGGGAGGACTAGCGGGGGGTTCGGATGAGCAGTTCTTC. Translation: CSVGGGLAGGSDEQFF.

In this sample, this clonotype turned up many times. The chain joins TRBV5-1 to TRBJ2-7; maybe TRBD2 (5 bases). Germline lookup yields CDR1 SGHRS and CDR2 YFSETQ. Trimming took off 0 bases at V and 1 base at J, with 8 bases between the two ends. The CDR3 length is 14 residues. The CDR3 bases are TGCGCCAGCAGCTTGGTTGCGGGTTCCTACGAGCAGTACTTC. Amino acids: CASSLVAGSYEQYF.

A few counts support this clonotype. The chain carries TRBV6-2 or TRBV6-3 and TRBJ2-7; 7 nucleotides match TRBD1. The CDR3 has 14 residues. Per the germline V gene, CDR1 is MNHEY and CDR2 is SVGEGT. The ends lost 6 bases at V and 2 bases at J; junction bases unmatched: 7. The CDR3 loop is CASRKGQNPYEQYF. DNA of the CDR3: TGTGCCAGCAGGAAGGGACAGAACCCCTACGAGCAGTACTTC.

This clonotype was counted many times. The DNA of the CDR3 is TGTGCCAGCAGCCTGTCCGGGCGGGAAGCTTTCTTT. It specifies CASSLSGREAFF. This rearrangement joins TRBV11-3 to TRBJ1-1; D gene uncertain. Trimming took 5 bases from V and 8 from J, leaving 12 bases between them. Germline V gives CDR1 SGHNT, CDR2 YENEEA. This CDR3 has 12 amino acids.

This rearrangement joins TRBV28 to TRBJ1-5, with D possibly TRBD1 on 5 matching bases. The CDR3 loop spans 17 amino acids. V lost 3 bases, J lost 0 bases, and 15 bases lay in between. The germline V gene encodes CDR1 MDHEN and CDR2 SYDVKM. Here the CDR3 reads CASSFPTDLYSNQPQHF. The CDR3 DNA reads TGTGCCAGCAGTTTTCCGACAGACCTTTATAGCAATCAGCCCCAGCATTTT.